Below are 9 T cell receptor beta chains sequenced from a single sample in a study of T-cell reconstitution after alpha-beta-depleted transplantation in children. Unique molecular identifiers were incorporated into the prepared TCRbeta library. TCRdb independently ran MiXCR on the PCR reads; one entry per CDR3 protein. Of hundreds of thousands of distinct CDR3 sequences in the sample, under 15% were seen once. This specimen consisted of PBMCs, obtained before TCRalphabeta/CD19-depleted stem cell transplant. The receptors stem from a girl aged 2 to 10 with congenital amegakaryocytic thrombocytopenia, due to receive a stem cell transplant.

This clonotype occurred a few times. The CDR3 DNA reads TGTGCCGTGCGTTGGGGCGGGAGATGGTACGAGCAGTACTTC. It codes for CAVRWGGRWYEQYF. The chain is built from TRBV10-3 and TRBJ2-7, with 7 positions matching TRBD2. CDR1 is ENHRY and CDR2 is SYGVKD in the germline V gene. V dropped 11 bases and J dropped 4; count of bases not matched to a gene: 14. The CDR3 totals 14 residues.

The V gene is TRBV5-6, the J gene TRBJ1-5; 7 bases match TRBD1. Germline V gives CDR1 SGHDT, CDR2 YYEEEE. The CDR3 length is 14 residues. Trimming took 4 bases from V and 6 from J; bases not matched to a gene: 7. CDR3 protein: CASSLHRGSQPQHF. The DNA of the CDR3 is TGTGCCAGCAGCCTACACAGGGGTTCTCAGCCCCAGCATTTT.

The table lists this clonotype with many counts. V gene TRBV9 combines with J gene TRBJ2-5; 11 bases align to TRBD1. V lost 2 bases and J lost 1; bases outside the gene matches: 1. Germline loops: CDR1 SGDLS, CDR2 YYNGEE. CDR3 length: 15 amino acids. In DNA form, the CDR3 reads TGTGCCAGCAGCGTCGGGACAGGGGGCCAAGAGACCCAGTACTTC. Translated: CASSVGTGGQETQYF. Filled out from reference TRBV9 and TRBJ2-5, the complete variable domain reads DSGVTQTPKHLITATGQRVTLRCSPRSGDLSVYWYQQSLDQGLQFLIQYYNGEERAKGNILERFSAQQFPDLHSELNLSSLELGDSALYFCASSVGTGGQETQYFGPGTRLLVL.

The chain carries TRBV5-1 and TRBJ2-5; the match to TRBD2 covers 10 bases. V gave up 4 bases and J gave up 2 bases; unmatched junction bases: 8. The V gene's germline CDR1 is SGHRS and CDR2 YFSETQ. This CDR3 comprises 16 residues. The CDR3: CASSRKIAGGQETQYF. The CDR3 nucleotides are TGCGCCAGCAGCCGGAAAATAGCGGGAGGTCAAGAGACCCAGTACTTC.

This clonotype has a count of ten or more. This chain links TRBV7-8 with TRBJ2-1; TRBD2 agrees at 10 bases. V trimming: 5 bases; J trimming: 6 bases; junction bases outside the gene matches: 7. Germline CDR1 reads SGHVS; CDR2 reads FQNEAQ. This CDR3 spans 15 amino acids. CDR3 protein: CASSKTGTSVNEQFF. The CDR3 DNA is TGTGCCAGCAGCAAGACCGGGACTAGCGTCAATGAGCAGTTCTTC.

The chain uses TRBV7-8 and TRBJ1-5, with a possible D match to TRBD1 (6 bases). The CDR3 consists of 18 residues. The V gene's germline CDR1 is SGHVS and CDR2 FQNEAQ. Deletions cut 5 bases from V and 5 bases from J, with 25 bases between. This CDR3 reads CASSPPGAGNLIDQPQHF. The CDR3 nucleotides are TGTGCCAGCAGCCCACCGGGGGCAGGGAACCTCATAGATCAGCCCCAGCATTTT.

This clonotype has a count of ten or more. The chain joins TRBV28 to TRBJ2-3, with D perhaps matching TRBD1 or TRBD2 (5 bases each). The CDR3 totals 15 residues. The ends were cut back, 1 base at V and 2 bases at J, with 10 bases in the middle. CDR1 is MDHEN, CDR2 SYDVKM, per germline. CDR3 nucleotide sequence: TGTGCCAGCAGTTTATTTCGGGGCCTCACAGATACGCAGTATTTT. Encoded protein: CASSLFRGLTDTQYF.

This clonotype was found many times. The CDR3 bases are TGTGCCATCAGTGCTGGGGACAGTTCCAACTCCTATGGCTACACCTTC. It yields the protein CAISAGDSSNSYGYTF. V is TRBV10-3 and J is TRBJ1-2, with 7 nucleotides matching TRBD1. Germline V gives CDR1 ENHRY, CDR2 SYGVKD. The V segment lost 4 bases and the J segment 4 bases; nucleotides outside the gene matches: 12. The CDR3 totals 16 residues.

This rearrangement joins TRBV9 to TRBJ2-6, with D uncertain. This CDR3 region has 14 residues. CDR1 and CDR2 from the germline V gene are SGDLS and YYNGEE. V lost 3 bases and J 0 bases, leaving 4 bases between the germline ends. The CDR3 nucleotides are TGTGCCAGCAGCGAGATCTCTGGGGCCAACGTCCTGACTTTC. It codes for CASSEISGANVLTF. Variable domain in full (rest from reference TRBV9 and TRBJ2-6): DSGVTQTPKHLITATGQRVTLRCSPRSGDLSVYWYQQSLDQGLQFLIQYYNGEERAKGNILERFSAQQFPDLHSELNLSSLELGDSALYFCASSEISGANVLTFGAGSRLTVL.